This T cell receptor beta chain stems from a study of T-cell memory formation after mild COVID-19. TCRdb independently ran MiXCR on the 5' RACE reads; one entry per CDR3 protein. The table lists more than 55,000 distinct CDR3 sequences, over 7.5% of them singletons, with 0.9% to 1.5% in the top ten. The CDR3 extends over 15 amino acids. Between the trimmed V and J ends, which lost 3 bases and 7 bases, there was a span of 15 bases. Germline V gene lookup returns CDR1 KGHSH and CDR2 LQKENI. The sequenced sample consisted of PBMCs or a T cell subset sorted from them (not recorded which). The clonotype originates from a young man who had mild COVID-19 (a few samples of this study predate the infection). Cell type and time point are not known. This sequence joins TRBV18 and TRBJ2-2; possibly TRBD1 or TRBD2 for D (5 bases each). CDR3 nucleotide sequence: TGTGCCAGCTCACCGGGACGGGACCAAAGCGGGGAGCTGTTTTTT. Translating gives CASSPGRDQSGELFF.